Presented here are 20 T cell receptor beta chains from one specimen sequenced in a study of blood T cell repertoires in COVID-19. Generated by immunoSEQ multiplex PCR, the TCRdb table keeps only in-frame clones and is missing some. The sample yields around 250,000 clones, approximately 88% seen once. Sequenced sample: PBMCs or T cells enriched from blood (not recorded which). Receptors originate from a woman aged 40 to 50 who had been exposed to COVID-19.

The chain employs TRBV4-3 and TRBJ2-1; TRBD1 agrees at 7 bases. Germline V CDR1 and CDR2: LGHNA, YSLEER. CDR3 length: 14 amino acids. With 3 bases clipped from V and 5 bases from J, the junction kept 4 bases outside the gene matches. CDR3 in amino acids: CASSQWDSNNEQFF. CDR3 coding DNA: TGCGCCAGCAGCCAGTGGGACAGTAACAATGAGCAGTTCTTC.

The V call is TRBV15, the J call TRBJ1-4; D is unresolved. The CDR3 sequence is 12 residues long. Trimming left V 0 bases short and J 9 bases short, with 5 bases between. CDR1 is LNHNV and CDR2 is YYDKDF in the germline V gene (reference sequence). CDR3 loop: CATSRDGKKLFF. In nucleotides, the CDR3 is TGTGCCACCAGCAGAGACGGTAAAAAACTGTTTTTT.

The V gene is TRBV27, the J gene TRBJ1-6; no clear D gene. Germline V gives CDR1 MNHEY, CDR2 SMNVEV (reference sequence). There are 14 residues in the CDR3. Trimming cost V 3 bases and J 7 bases, with 10 bases left between them. The CDR3 sequence: CASSFSRPNSPLHF. The CDR3 coding sequence is TGTGCCAGCAGTTTTAGCAGACCAAATTCACCCCTCCACTTT.

The CDR3 here is CASSLVYGRGHEKLFF. CDR3 DNA sequence: TGTGCCAGCAGCTTAGTCTACGGCAGGGGGCATGAAAAACTGTTTTTT. The gene calls are TRBV7-9 and TRBJ1-4; 8 positions match TRBD1. With V trimmed by 1 base and J by 6 bases, 7 bases remained unmatched. The CDR3 consists of 16 residues. Germline CDR1 and CDR2: SEHNR and FQNEAQ (reference sequence).

This rearrangement joins TRBV29-1 to TRBJ1-2; 7 nucleotides line up with TRBD1. The CDR3 covers 17 residues. V shed 1 base, J shed 4 bases, and the junction held 15 bases outside the gene matches. The germline V gene has CDR1 SQVTM and CDR2 ANQGSEA. The CDR3 sequence is CSVEGGTGTAPSYGYTF. In nucleotides, the CDR3 is TGCAGCGTTGAAGGCGGGACCGGGACAGCACCCTCCTATGGCTACACCTTC. The full variable domain, completed using reference TRBV29-1 and TRBJ1-2, is SAVISQKPSRDICQRGTSLTIQCQVDSQVTMMFWYRQQPGQSLTLIATANQGSEATYESGFVIDKFPISRPNLTFSTLTVSNMSPEDSSIYLCSVEGGTGTAPSYGYTFGSGTRLTVV.

The J gene is TRBJ1-2, the V gene TRBV2; TRBD1 aligns across 8 bases. CDR3 length: 14 residues. The ends lost 5 bases at V and 4 bases at J; junction bases unmatched: 6. Germline-derived CDR1 and CDR2 are SNHLY and FYNNEI. CDR3 bases: TGTGCCAGCAGTCCTACAGGGGGTAGCTATGGCTACACCTTC. Translation: CASSPTGGSYGYTF. Using reference TRBV2 and TRBJ1-2 for the parts outside the CDR3, the full variable domain is EPEVTQTPSHQVTQMGQEVILRCVPISNHLYFYWYRQILGQKVEFLVSFYNNEISEKSEIFDDQFSVERPDGSNFTLKIRSTKLEDSAMYFCASSPTGGSYGYTFGSGTRLTVV.

The V gene is TRBV5-5, the J gene TRBJ2-1, with D possibly TRBD1 on 6 matching bases. Germline values: CDR1 SGHKS, CDR2 YYEKEE (reference sequence). The CDR3 has 16 residues. Trimming removed 4 bases from V and 2 bases from J, with 16 bases in between. The DNA for the CDR3 is TGTGCCAGCAGCCTGGTGCCCGGGACAACCTACAATGAGCAGTTCTTC. It yields the protein CASSLVPGTTYNEQFF.

The V and J genes are TRBV6-4 and TRBJ2-1, with 9 bases aligning to TRBD2. With 3 bases clipped from V and 9 bases from J, the junction kept 12 bases outside the gene matches. The CDR3 runs 16 residues. Germline CDR1 reads MRHNA; CDR2 reads SNTAGT. This CDR3 reads CASSESGTSRPGEQFF. CDR3 nucleotides: TGTGCCAGCAGTGAATCCGGGACTAGCCGACCCGGTGAGCAGTTCTTC.

The rearrangement joins TRBV7-9 to TRBJ2-3; maybe TRBD1 (6 bases). V lost 5 bases to trimming and J lost 0 bases, with 12 bases between them. The CDR3 is 15 amino acids. CDR1 and CDR2 from the germline V gene are SEHNR and FQNEAQ (reference sequence). The CDR3 protein is CASSQDRPSTDTQYF. Here the CDR3 DNA reads TGTGCCAGCAGCCAGGACAGACCTAGCACAGATACGCAGTATTTT.

The chain carries TRBV6-5 and TRBJ1-2, with 12 nucleotides matching TRBD1. CDR3 length: 15 residues. The germline CDR1 and CDR2 sequences are MNHEY and SVGAGI. V was pared by 8 bases and J by 2 bases, with 6 bases of the junction left unmatched. CDR3: CASQVGTGGNYGYTF. CDR3 nucleotide sequence: TGTGCCAGCCAGGTGGGGACAGGGGGCAACTATGGCTACACCTTC.

This chain joins TRBV18 and TRBJ1-1; tentatively, D is TRBD1 (6 bases). The CDR3 is 16 residues long. Per the germline V gene, CDR1 is KGHSH and CDR2 is LQKENI. V was cut by 3 bases and J by 6 bases, with 20 bases left in between. The CDR3 DNA follows: TGTGCCAGCTCACCTATTGCACAGGGTCTGGGGGCTGAAGCTTTCTTT. This translates into CASSPIAQGLGAEAFF.

The genes are TRBV2 and TRBJ2-3; D unresolved. V lost 8 bases to trimming and J lost 0 bases, with 6 bases between them. CDR1 and CDR2 from the germline V gene are SNHLY and FYNNEI. This CDR3 contains 12 residues. CDR3: CASYLSTDTQYF. The CDR3 nucleotides read TGTGCCAGCTATTTGAGCACAGATACGCAGTATTTT.

The chain uses TRBV2 and TRBJ1-5; weak D call: TRBD1 (5 bases). The V gene lost 5 bases and the J gene lost 3 bases, with 11 bases spanning the gap. The CDR3 has 14 amino acids. CDR1 and CDR2 from the germline V gene are SNHLY and FYNNEI. The CDR3 sequence: CASSTQGSNQPQHF. The CDR3 coding sequence is TGTGCCAGCAGTACCCAGGGTTCCAATCAGCCCCAGCATTTT.

V is TRBV3-1 (or the pseudogene TRBV3-2) and J is TRBJ2-1; 8 bases fit TRBD1. CDR1 LGHDT and CDR2 YNNKEL come from the germline V gene (reference sequence). The CDR3 is 17 amino acids. With V trimmed by 0 bases and J by 9 bases, 13 bases remained unmatched. CDR3 coding DNA: TGTGCCAGCAGCCAAGATCGGCAGGGGGCCTTTATTGGTGAGCAGTTCTTC. Its translation is CASSQDRQGAFIGEQFF.

This sequence joins TRBV30 and TRBJ1-1; D is undetermined. The CDR3 sequence is 14 residues long. Germline lookup yields CDR1 GTSNPN and CDR2 SVGIG (reference sequence). V lost 0 bases and J 3 bases, leaving 11 bases between the germline ends. The CDR3 nucleotides are TGTGCCTGGAGTGTATTAGCCGGATACACTGAAGCTTTCTTT. Encoded protein: CAWSVLAGYTEAFF.

The chain combines TRBV12-5 with TRBJ2-3, with TRBD2 matching 12 bases. The junction had 5 bases not matched to a gene; V was cut back by 5 bases and J by 5 bases. The length of the CDR3 is 15 residues. CDR1 and CDR2 (germline): LGHNT, FRNRAP. The DNA of the CDR3 is TGTGCTAGTGGTGTGACTAGCGGGAGAGGAGATACGCAGTATTTT. It specifies CASGVTSGRGDTQYF. Supplemented by reference TRBV12-5 and TRBJ2-3, the full variable domain reads DARVTQTPRHKVTEMGQEVTMRCQPILGHNTVFWYRQTMMQGLELLAYFRNRAPLDDSGMPKDRFSAEMPDATLATLKIQPSEPRDSAVYFCASGVTSGRGDTQYFGPGTRLTVL.

V gene TRBV29-1 combines with J gene TRBJ1-1; D is undetermined. Germline lookup yields CDR1 SQVTM and CDR2 ANQGSEA. CDR3 length: 10 residues. The V end was cut by 3 bases, the J end by 7 bases, with 6 bases between. The CDR3 DNA is TGCAGCGTTGAGTCAGTTGAAGCTTTCTTT. Its translation: CSVESVEAFF.

This rearrangement joins TRBV24-1 to TRBJ2-5; no clear D. The CDR3 has 14 amino acids. Per germline, CDR1 KGHDR and CDR2 SFDVKD. V dropped 3 bases and J dropped 2 bases, with 9 bases sitting between them. CDR3 in amino acids: CATSDPDSQETQYF. CDR3 coding DNA: TGTGCCACCAGTGATCCAGATTCTCAAGAGACCCAGTACTTC.

This chain links TRBV7-2 with TRBJ2-1; 10 nucleotides line up with TRBD2. The V and J ends lost 5 bases and 5 bases, in that order; junction bases with no gene match: 6. The CDR3 loop spans 15 amino acids. The germline gives CDR1 SGHTA, CDR2 FQGNSA. In nucleotides, the CDR3 is TGTGCCAGCAGCCCCAGCGGGGGGGGTAACAATGAGCAGTTCTTC. Protein: CASSPSGGGNNEQFF.

V and J are TRBV21-1 and TRBJ2-7; whether TRBD1, the table's D call, matches the DNA was not checked. TRBV21-1 is shown as a pseudogene. The CDR3 extends over 15 amino acids. In DNA, the CDR3 is TGTGCCAGCAGCAAAGAACCGGGACAGTTCTACGAGCAGTACTTC. Encoded protein: CASSKEPGQFYEQYF.